This entry is about one T cell receptor beta chain. Trimming removed 9 bases from V and 7 bases from J, with 15 bases in between. In germline, CDR1 is MDHEN, CDR2 SYDVKM. The CDR3 runs to 12 residues. Profiling relied on immunoSEQ multiplex PCR, and the TCRdb table lists in-frame clones only, not all of them. The sample shows about 55,000 clones, 89% of them seen only once. The data were obtained in a study of T cell responses to AZD1222 COVID-19 vaccine. Specimen: peripheral blood, collected on day 0 of AZD1222 vaccination. The sequence came from an adult in good health. The chain couples TRBV28 to TRBJ2-5; D is ambiguous. The CDR3 sequence: CASRISSRTQYF. The CDR3 DNA is TGTGCCAGTAGAATAAGTTCGCGGACCCAGTACTTC. The full variable domain, its missing parts supplied by reference TRBV28 and TRBJ2-5, is DVKVTQSSRYLVKRTGEKVFLECVQDMDHENMFWYRQDPGLGLRLIYFSYDVKMKEKGDIPEGYSVSREKKERFSLILESASTNQTSMYLCASRISSRTQYFGPGTRLLVL.